Shown below are 30 T cell receptor beta chains from a single sample sequenced in a study of shared clonotypes between healthy human individuals. The protocol was immunoSEQ multiplex PCR, while the TCRdb copy is restricted to in-frame clones and leaves out a portion. The data contain about 820,000 clones, almost 95% of them singletons. As defined, naive CD8 cells were CD45RO-negative and positively selected for CCR7, with terminally differentiated effector memory CD45RA+ cells excluded. Sequenced material: naive CD8+ T cells sorted from blood. The receptors were sampled from a man aged 30 to 45 in good health.

The V gene is TRBV19, the J gene TRBJ2-7; perhaps TRBD2 as D (5 bases). Between the trimmed V and J ends, which lost 1 base and 4 bases, there was a span of 11 bases. The CDR3 extends over 14 amino acids. Germline V gene data show CDR1 as LNHDA and CDR2 as SQIVND (reference sequence). In DNA form, the CDR3 reads TGTGCCAGTAGTATAGGGATCGGGGAATACGAGCAGTACTTC. It specifies CASSIGIGEYEQYF. Together with reference TRBV19 and TRBJ2-7, the CDR3 gives the full variable domain: DGGITQSPKYLFRKEGQNVTLSCEQNLNHDAMYWYRQDPGQGLRLIYYSQIVNDFQKGDIAEGYSVSREKKESFPLTVTSAQKNPTAFYLCASSIGIGEYEQYFGPGTRLTVT.

The chain links TRBV29-1 to TRBJ2-7, with 7 bases aligning to TRBD1. The CDR3 length is 15 residues. With 7 bases clipped from V and 2 bases from J, the junction kept 14 bases outside the gene matches. Germline V CDR1 and CDR2: SQVTM, ANQGSEA. The CDR3 region is CSALSPGTETYEQYF. The CDR3, as DNA: TGCAGCGCGCTCTCCCCAGGGACAGAAACCTACGAGCAGTACTTC.

This chain uses TRBV7-9 with TRBJ2-7; D is perhaps TRBD1 (6 bases). Germline assignment: CDR1 SEHNR and CDR2 FQNEAQ (reference sequence). The CDR3 covers 13 residues. V gave up 7 bases and J gave up 2 bases, with 12 bases separating them. CDR3 loop: CASTGDGTYEQYF. CDR3 nucleotide sequence: TGTGCCAGCACAGGGGATGGTACCTACGAGCAGTACTTC.

In nucleotides, the CDR3 is TGTGCCAGTAGTATGATCGGACTAGCGGGAGGTGGCGGGGAGCTGTTTTTT. Translation gives CASSMIGLAGGGGELFF. V usage is TRBV19 and J usage is TRBJ2-2; 14 nucleotides match TRBD2. This CDR3 spans 17 amino acids. Germline-derived CDR1 and CDR2 are LNHDA and SQIVND (reference sequence). Unmatched junction bases numbered 7, after V lost 3 bases and J lost 7 bases.

V gene TRBV6-5 combines with J gene TRBJ2-7, with 9 bases fitting TRBD1. Germline V lookup: CDR1 MNHEY, CDR2 SVGAGI. J was trimmed by 2 bases and V by 6 bases; bases with no gene match: 8. The length of the CDR3 is 15 residues. The CDR3 DNA sequence: TGTGCCAGCAGCCTGAGGACAGGGGTCCCCTACGAGCAGTACTTC. Residues: CASSLRTGVPYEQYF.

V and J are TRBV7-9 and TRBJ2-1; the D gene is possibly TRBD1 (6 bases). The CDR3 extends over 14 amino acids. V was shortened by 6 bases and J by 13 bases, with 22 bases between the two germline ends. Germline V gene data show CDR1 as SEHNR and CDR2 as FQNEAQ (reference sequence). The CDR3 DNA reads TGTGCCAGCAGATTCACCGATCCCGGGACACCACAGTTCTTC. Its translation is CASRFTDPGTPQFF.

This clone was found once. J is TRBJ1-2 and V is TRBV7-9; 8 bases agree with TRBD1. V trimming: 1 base; J trimming: 8 bases; junction bases outside the gene matches: 6. This CDR3 is built from 14 residues. Germline CDR1 is SEHNR and CDR2 is FQNEAQ (reference sequence). The CDR3 is CASSLGQGARGYTF. The CDR3 region has the DNA TGTGCCAGCAGCTTAGGTCAGGGGGCGCGAGGCTACACCTTC.

On this clone: This same CDR3 is encoded by further DNA sequences in the sample. The chain carries TRBV7-9 and TRBJ2-3; perhaps TRBD1 as D (7 bases). Deletions cut 3 bases from V and 3 bases from J, with 13 bases between. The CDR3 contains 15 residues. Germline V lookup: CDR1 SEHNR, CDR2 FQNEAQ (reference sequence). The CDR3 region has the DNA TGTGCCAGCAGCTTGCCAGGGGGAGGTACAGATACGCAGTATTTT. Protein product: CASSLPGGGTDTQYF.

The chain employs TRBV15 and TRBJ1-1; no clear D gene. V lost 0 bases to trimming and J lost 3 bases, with 5 bases between them. This CDR3 has 13 residues. CDR1 is LNHNV and CDR2 is YYDKDF in the germline V gene (reference sequence). CDR3 sequence: CATSRDRYTEAFF. The CDR3 DNA sequence: TGTGCCACCAGCAGAGATAGGTACACTGAAGCTTTCTTT.

The rearrangement uses TRBV13 and TRBJ2-2; D uncertain. The germline CDR1 and CDR2 sequences are PRHDT and FYEKMQ (reference sequence). The length of the CDR3 is 11 residues. V was clipped by 4 bases and J by 8 bases, with 5 bases between them. CDR3 in DNA: TGTGCCAGCAGCTCACAGGGGGAGCTGTTTTTT. It is translated as CASSSQGELFF. The full variable domain, its missing parts supplied by reference TRBV13 and TRBJ2-2, is AAGVIQSPRHLIKEKRETATLKCYPIPRHDTVYWYQQGPGQDPQFLISFYEKMQSDKGSIPDRFSAQQFSDYHSELNMSSLELGDSALYFCASSSQGELFFGEGSRLTVL.

This clone was observed once. The rearrangement links TRBV7-6 to TRBJ2-2, with a possible D match to TRBD1 (6 bases). Germline V gene lookup returns CDR1 SGHVS and CDR2 FNYEAQ. Trimming pared 1 base from V and 2 bases from J, leaving 20 bases between. The CDR3 covers 19 residues. The CDR3 region is CASSLEGVWDHLNTGELFF. The CDR3 DNA reads TGTGCCAGCAGCTTAGAGGGGGTGTGGGACCACCTCAACACCGGGGAGCTGTTTTTT.

V gene TRBV27 combines with J gene TRBJ1-1, with D tentatively TRBD1 (6 bases). V lost 0 bases to trimming and J lost 7 bases, with 9 bases between them. The CDR3 length is 13 residues. Germline loops: CDR1 MNHEY, CDR2 SMNVEV (reference sequence). CDR3 amino acids: CASSLSGGGEAFF. The CDR3 DNA reads TGTGCCAGCAGTTTATCGGGAGGGGGTGAAGCTTTCTTT.

This rearrangement joins TRBV10-3 to TRBJ2-7; D call uncertain. This CDR3 region has 12 residues. Trimming took 2 bases from V and 5 from J, leaving 7 bases between them. Germline values: CDR1 ENHRY, CDR2 SYGVKD. The CDR3 is CAISEGIHEQYF. Here the CDR3 DNA reads TGTGCCATCAGTGAGGGGATCCACGAGCAGTACTTC.

The V and J genes are TRBV4-1 and TRBJ1-5, with 8 positions matching TRBD1. The CDR3 totals 16 residues. The germline CDR1 and CDR2 sequences are MGHRA and YSYEKL. V was clipped by 2 bases and J by 5 bases; unmatched bases: 8. The CDR3 DNA reads as TGCGCCAGCAGCCAAATTACGGACAGGGCGGATCAGCCCCAGCATTTT. Protein sequence: CASSQITDRADQPQHF.

The chain has TRBV10-3 and TRBJ1-1; 7 bases are shared with TRBD1. Germline CDR1 and CDR2: ENHRY and SYGVKD. V was pared by 5 bases and J by 2 bases, with 5 bases of the junction left unmatched. The CDR3 sequence is 14 residues long. The CDR3 here is CAISWRGQNTEAFF. The DNA for the CDR3 is TGTGCCATCAGTTGGAGGGGGCAAAACACTGAAGCTTTCTTT.

The V and J genes are TRBV7-6 and TRBJ2-7; 7 positions agree with TRBD1. The CDR3 extends over 13 amino acids. Trimming cost V 5 bases and J 6 bases; bases outside gene matches: 7. Germline-derived CDR1 and CDR2 are SGHVS and FNYEAQ. CDR3 in amino acids: CASSPRQGSEQYF. CDR3 in DNA: TGTGCCAGCAGCCCCAGACAGGGTTCCGAGCAGTACTTC.

This chain joins TRBV28 and TRBJ2-2; TRBD2 might be the D (5 bases). V shed 3 bases and J shed 1 base, with 15 bases lying between them. Per the germline V gene, CDR1 is MDHEN and CDR2 is SYDVKM. CDR3 size: 17 residues. As DNA, the CDR3 is TGTGCCAGCAGTTTCCCCCCAAGCGGAAGGAACACCGGGGAGCTGTTTTTT. This sequence encodes CASSFPPSGRNTGELFF.

This clone was seen only a few times. The J gene is TRBJ2-5, the V gene TRBV7-9; 9 bases line up with TRBD2. CDR3 size: 15 residues. Germline V CDR1 and CDR2: SEHNR, FQNEAQ (reference sequence). The V segment lost 3 bases and the J segment 1 base; nucleotides outside the gene matches: 3. CDR3 in amino acids: CASSFAGGTQETQYF. The CDR3, as DNA: TGTGCCAGCAGCTTTGCGGGAGGGACCCAAGAGACCCAGTACTTC.

This chain joins TRBV28 and TRBJ2-3; perhaps TRBD1 as D (6 bases). CDR1 is MDHEN and CDR2 is SYDVKM in the germline V gene. Trimming left V 2 bases short and J 0 bases short, with 12 bases between. The CDR3 extends over 16 amino acids. Written as DNA, the CDR3 is TGTGCCAGCAGTTTAATCGGACAGACTAGCACAGATACGCAGTATTTT. This gives the protein CASSLIGQTSTDTQYF.

The chain employs TRBV29-1 and TRBJ2-1; 10 nucleotides line up with TRBD1. Germline-derived CDR1 and CDR2 are SQVTM and ANQGSEA. Trimming removed 2 bases from V and 6 bases from J; junction bases left unmatched: 4. This CDR3 is 14 amino acids long. The chain's CDR3 is CSVERDRGPNEQFF. CDR3 nucleotides: TGCAGCGTTGAACGAGACAGGGGGCCCAATGAGCAGTTCTTC.

The genes are TRBV30 and TRBJ2-1; D is unclear. The CDR3 is made up of 12 amino acids. The V end was cut by 3 bases, the J end by 3 bases, with 6 bases between. CDR1 is GTSNPN, CDR2 SVGIG, per germline (reference sequence). The CDR3 nucleotides are TGTGCCTGGAGCCCAAGCTACAATGAGCAGTTCTTC. Translation gives CAWSPSYNEQFF.

The CDR3 DNA is TGCGCCAGCAGTGAGGTTCTAGCGGGAGGTTTCAATGAGCAGTTCTTC. Translated: CASSEVLAGGFNEQFF. The genes are TRBV10-2 and TRBJ2-1; 11 nucleotides line up with TRBD2. The V segment lost 2 bases and the J segment 6 bases; nucleotides outside the gene matches: 6. This CDR3 region has 16 residues. Germline V gene sequence: CDR1 WSHSY, CDR2 SAAADI.

The chain links TRBV7-9 to TRBJ1-1, with D possibly being TRBD1 (5 bases). V lost 4 bases and J lost 0, with 18 bases in between. Per germline, CDR1 SEHNR and CDR2 FQNEAQ (reference sequence). The CDR3 loop spans 17 amino acids. CDR3 amino acids: CASSSVFRGALNTEAFF. The CDR3 nucleotides are TGTGCCAGCAGCTCAGTTTTTAGGGGAGCATTGAACACTGAAGCTTTCTTT.

The J gene is TRBJ2-3, the V gene TRBV27, with 8 bases identical to TRBD2. CDR1 and CDR2 (germline): MNHEY, SMNVEV (reference sequence). This CDR3 region has 15 residues. Losses at the gene ends were 7 bases for V and 2 bases for J; bases not matched to a gene: 8. The CDR3 protein is CASNPAGAYTDTQYF. As DNA, the CDR3 is TGTGCCAGCAACCCAGCGGGAGCATACACAGATACGCAGTATTTT.

The V call is TRBV5-6, the J call TRBJ2-1; TRBD2 might be the D (5 bases). The ends were cut back, 1 base at V and 3 bases at J, with 14 bases in the middle. The CDR3 is 16 residues long. Germline loops: CDR1 SGHDT, CDR2 YYEEEE. CDR3 residues: CASSLLTGEIYNEQFF. As DNA, the CDR3 is TGTGCCAGCAGCTTGTTAACCGGGGAAATCTACAATGAGCAGTTCTTC.

The rearrangement links TRBV27 to TRBJ2-7; no definite D call. Germline V lookup: CDR1 MNHEY, CDR2 SMNVEV (reference sequence). CDR3 length equals 13 residues. Trimming removed 5 bases at V and 7 bases at J, with 15 bases between. CDR3 nucleotides: TGTGCCAGCAGTCATAAGTCTGTTGGGGAGCAGTACTTC. Its translation: CASSHKSVGEQYF.

This chain connects TRBV29-1 to TRBJ2-1, with D tentatively TRBD2 (5 bases). Trimming left V 7 bases short and J 4 bases short, with 17 bases between. Per germline, CDR1 SQVTM and CDR2 ANQGSEA. This CDR3 has 14 amino acids. The CDR3 DNA reads TGCAGCGCCCAAGGGCTAGCCGAATACAATGAGCAGTTCTTC. This sequence encodes CSAQGLAEYNEQFF.

This clone was counted once. The chain links TRBV27 to TRBJ2-7, with 8 positions matching TRBD2. Per the germline V gene, CDR1 is MNHEY and CDR2 is SMNVEV (reference sequence). V dropped 1 base and J dropped 5; count of bases not matched to a gene: 10. The CDR3 spans 16 residues. As DNA, the CDR3 is TGTGCCAGCAGTTTATTCTCCGGGAGGGCCATCGACGAGCAGTACTTC. Translated: CASSLFSGRAIDEQYF.

The rearrangement links TRBV10-2 to TRBJ2-2; 14 nucleotides align to TRBD2. CDR3 size: 14 residues. V lost 7 bases to trimming and J lost 8 bases; unmatched junction nucleotides: 3. Germline CDR1 and CDR2: WSHSY and SAAADI. The CDR3 region has the DNA TGCGCCAGCAAGGGACTAGCGGGAGCTGGGGAGCTGTTTTTT. It translates to CASKGLAGAGELFF.

This sequence joins TRBV7-2 and TRBJ2-2, with 7 bases fitting TRBD2. Germline-derived CDR1 and CDR2 are SGHTA and FQGNSA. The CDR3 loop spans 17 amino acids. V gave up 1 base and J gave up 1 base; unmatched junction bases: 6. CDR3 sequence reads: CASSLVEAGLNTGELFF. The CDR3 region has the DNA TGTGCCAGCAGCTTAGTCGAAGCGGGACTGAACACCGGGGAGCTGTTTTTT.